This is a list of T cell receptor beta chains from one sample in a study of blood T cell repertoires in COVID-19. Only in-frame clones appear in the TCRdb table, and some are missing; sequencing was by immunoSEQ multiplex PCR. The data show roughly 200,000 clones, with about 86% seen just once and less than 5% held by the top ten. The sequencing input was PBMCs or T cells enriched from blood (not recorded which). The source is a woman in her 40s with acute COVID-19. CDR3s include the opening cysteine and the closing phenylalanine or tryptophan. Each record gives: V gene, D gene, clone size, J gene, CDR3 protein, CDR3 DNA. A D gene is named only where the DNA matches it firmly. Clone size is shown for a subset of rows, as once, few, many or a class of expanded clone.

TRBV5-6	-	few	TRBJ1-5	CASSTQAGNQPQHF	TGTGCCAGCAGCACCCAGGCCGGCAATCAGCCCCAGCATTTT
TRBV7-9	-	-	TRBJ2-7	CASSPPRVYEQYF	TGTGCCAGCAGCCCCCCCAGGGTCTACGAGCAGTACTTC
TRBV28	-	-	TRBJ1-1	CASSLGRATTEAFF	TGTGCCAGCAGTTTGGGCAGGGCCACGACTGAAGCTTTCTTT
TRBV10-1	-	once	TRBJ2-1	CASSDRVGGEQFF	TGCGCCAGCAGTGACAGGGTTGGCGGTGAGCAGTTCTTC
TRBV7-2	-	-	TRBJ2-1	CASSSFSRDNEQFF	TGTGCCAGCAGCTCCTTCAGTCGGGACAATGAGCAGTTCTTC
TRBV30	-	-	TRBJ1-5	CAWSGGGFQPQHF	TGTGCCTGGAGTGGGGGGGGTTTTCAGCCCCAGCATTTT
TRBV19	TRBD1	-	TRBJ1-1	CASSSSDRSFSMTEAFF	TGTGCCAGTAGTTCCTCGGACAGGTCGTTTAGTATGACTGAAGCTTTCTTT
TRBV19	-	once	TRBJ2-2	CASSWTGGTGELFF	TGTGCCAGTAGTTGGACAGGAGGGACCGGGGAGCTGTTTTTT
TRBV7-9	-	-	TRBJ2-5	CASSLVAERATQYF	TGTGCCAGCAGCTTAGTGGCAGAGAGGGCGACCCAGTACTTC
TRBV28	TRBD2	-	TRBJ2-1	CASSRTSGKEFF	TGTGCCAGCAGCCGGACTAGCGGGAAGGAGTTCTTC
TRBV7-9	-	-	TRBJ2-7	CASSYRQVGEQYF	TGTGCCAGCAGCTACCGACAGGTGGGCGAGCAGTACTTC
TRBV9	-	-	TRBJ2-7	CASSVTDTGSYEQYF	TGTGCCAGCAGCGTAACGGATACGGGGTCCTACGAGCAGTACTTC
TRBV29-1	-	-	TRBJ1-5	CSVGGLGSNQPQHF	TGCAGCGTTGGGGGGCTAGGAAGCAATCAGCCCCAGCATTTT
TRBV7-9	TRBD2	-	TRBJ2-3	CASRTSGKYTDTQYF	TGTGCCAGCAGGACTAGCGGGAAGTACACAGATACGCAGTATTTT
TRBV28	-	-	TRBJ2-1	CASSADPNEQFF	TGTGCCAGCTCAGCGGACCCCAATGAGCAGTTCTTC
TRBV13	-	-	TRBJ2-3	CASSSRQFSTDTQYF	TGTGCCAGCAGCTCCAGACAGTTTAGCACAGATACGCAGTATTTT
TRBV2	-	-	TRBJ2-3	CASSVGLGGDTQYF	TGTGCCAGCAGTGTCGGACTCGGCGGGGATACGCAGTATTTT
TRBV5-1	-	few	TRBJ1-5	CASSSGGNQPQHF	TGCGCCAGCAGTTCGGGGGGCAATCAGCCCCAGCATTTT
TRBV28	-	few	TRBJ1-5	CASSSHSSNRTHFFSNQPQHF	TGTGCCAGCAGTTCCCATAGTTCGAACAGGACCCATTTTTTTAGCAATCAGCCCCAGCATTTT
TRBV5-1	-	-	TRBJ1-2	CASSWTNTGTPYGYTF	TGCGCCAGCAGCTGGACGAATACCGGGACACCCTATGGCTACACCTTC
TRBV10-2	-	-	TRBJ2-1	CASSQTGYNEQFF	TGCGCCAGCAGCCAGACAGGCTACAATGAGCAGTTCTTC
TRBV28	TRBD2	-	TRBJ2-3	CASIQAGATDTQYF	TGTGCCAGCATTCAGGCGGGAGCAACAGATACGCAGTATTTT
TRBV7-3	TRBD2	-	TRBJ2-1	CASSWGLAGGNEQFF	TGTGCCAGCAGCTGGGGACTAGCGGGAGGCAATGAGCAGTTCTTC
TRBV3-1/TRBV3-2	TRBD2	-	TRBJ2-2	CASSQESGSLNTGELFF	TGTGCCAGCAGCCAAGAGAGCGGGAGTTTGAACACCGGGGAGCTGTTTTTT
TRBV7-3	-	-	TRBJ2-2	CASSDYTGELFF	TGTGCCAGCTCCGACTACACCGGGGAGCTGTTTTTT
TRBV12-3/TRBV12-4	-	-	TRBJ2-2	CASSLVQPGELFF	TGTGCCAGCAGTTTAGTACAGCCCGGGGAGCTGTTTTTT
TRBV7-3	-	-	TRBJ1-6	CASSFDQGSPLHF	TGTGCCAGCAGCTTCGACCAGGGCTCACCCCTCCACTTT
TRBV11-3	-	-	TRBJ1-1	CASSLANTEAFF	TGTGCCAGCAGCTTGGCGAACACTGAAGCTTTCTTT
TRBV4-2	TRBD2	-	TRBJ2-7	CASSLQLAGSYEQYF	TGTGCCAGCAGCCTGCAACTAGCGGGGTCCTACGAGCAGTACTTC
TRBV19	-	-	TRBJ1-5	CASSLQGPQPQHF	TGTGCCAGTAGCCTACAGGGTCCTCAGCCCCAGCATTTT
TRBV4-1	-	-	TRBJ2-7	CASSQAGVSYEQYF	TGCGCCAGCAGCCAAGCCGGGGTCTCCTACGAGCAGTACTTC
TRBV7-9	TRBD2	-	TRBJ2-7	CASSLAGGAYEQYF	TGTGCCAGCAGCTTAGCGGGAGGGGCCTACGAGCAGTACTTC
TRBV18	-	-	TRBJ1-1	CASSPREGGTEAFF	TGTGCCAGCTCACCACGTGAGGGTGGGACTGAAGCTTTCTTT
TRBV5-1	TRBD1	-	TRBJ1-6	CASRRAGTGEGNSPLHF	TGCGCCAGCAGAAGAGCAGGAACAGGGGAAGGTAATTCACCCCTCCACTTT
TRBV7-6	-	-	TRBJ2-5	CASSSLGQTRETQYF	TGTGCCAGCAGCTCTCTGGGGCAAACGCGGGAGACCCAGTACTTC
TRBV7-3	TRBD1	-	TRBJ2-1	CASSLTWTGTGESYNEQFF	TGTGCCAGCAGCTTAACATGGACCGGGACAGGGGAGTCCTACAATGAGCAGTTCTTC
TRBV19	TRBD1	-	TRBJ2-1	CASSIGFGQGSYNEQFF	TGTGCCAGTAGTATAGGATTCGGACAGGGCTCCTACAATGAGCAGTTCTTC
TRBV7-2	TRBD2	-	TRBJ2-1	CASSLGWLAGGEQFF	TGTGCCAGCAGCTTAGGTTGGCTAGCGGGAGGTGAGCAGTTCTTC
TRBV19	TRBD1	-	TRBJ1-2	CASSTGQGPYGYTF	TGTGCCAGTAGTACGGGACAGGGACCCTATGGCTACACCTTC
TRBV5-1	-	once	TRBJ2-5	CASSLVSGTQEETQYF	TGCGCCAGCAGCTTGGTTTCCGGGACACAGGAAGAGACCCAGTACTTC
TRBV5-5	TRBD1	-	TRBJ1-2	CASNQQAGTGAYGYTF	TGTGCCAGCAACCAACAGGCCGGGACAGGGGCCTATGGCTACACCTTC
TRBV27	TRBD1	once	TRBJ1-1	CASSNQGASEAFF	TGTGCCAGCAGTAATCAGGGGGCGTCTGAAGCTTTCTTT
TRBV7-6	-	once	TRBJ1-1	CASSLAQNTEAFF	TGTGCCAGCAGCTTAGCCCAGAACACTGAAGCTTTCTTT
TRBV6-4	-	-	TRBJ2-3	CATRVSSSTDTQYF	TGTGCCACCCGGGTATCTAGTTCCACAGATACGCAGTATTTT
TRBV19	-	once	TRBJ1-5	CASSIDDGVQPQHF	TGTGCCAGTAGTATAGATGACGGGGTACAGCCCCAGCATTTT